These 14 T cell receptor beta chains were all obtained from the same sample, sequenced in a study of CD8 T cells in ankylosing spondylitis (TCRdb year 2017). Libraries were built with 5' RACE. The listed sequencing device is Illumina HiSeq 2500. The public reads were reanalyzed by TCRdb: fastp trimming at Q25, MiXCR alignment, in-frame beta chains only. Rows are unified per CDR3 protein, each entry keeping the most common DNA and genes. The sample has under 300,000 distinct CDR3 sequences on record, about 18% of them singletons. About a third of the sample comes from the top ten. Sequenced input: blood, either unsorted or a sorted T cell fraction (not recorded which). These receptors were collected from a male donor with ankylosing spondylitis or in good health (not recorded which).

This chain links TRBV21-1 with TRBJ2-7; TRBD1, the table's D call, was not compared with the DNA. TRBV21-1 is an annotated pseudogene. This CDR3 contains 19 residues. The CDR3 loop is CASSIGQGAVVHNPGEQYF. CDR3 nucleotide sequence: TGTGCCAGCAGCATAGGACAGGGGGCAGTGGTTCACAATCCGGGTGAGCAGTACTTC.

Only a few counts were recorded for this clonotype. The chain links TRBV29-1 to TRBJ2-7; tentatively, D is TRBD2 (5 bases). The CDR3 runs to 11 residues. The germline V and J ends were trimmed by 7 bases and 3 bases, with 10 bases remaining between them. The germline CDR1 and CDR2 sequences are SQVTM and ANQGSEA. In DNA, the CDR3 is TGCAGCGCCGGTCGGGGCTACGAGCAGTACTTC. Protein sequence: CSAGRGYEQYF.

This clonotype was seen more than once but under ten times. V usage is TRBV7-2 and J usage is TRBJ2-1, with D perhaps TRBD1 or TRBD2 (5 bases each). The CDR3 sequence is 17 residues long. With 1 base removed from V and 2 bases from J, the gap between germline ends came to 15 bases. Germline V lookup: CDR1 SGHTA, CDR2 FQGNSA. CDR3 bases: TGTGCCAGCAGCTTAGTATATGGGGGAAGCACCTACAATGAGCAGTTCTTC. Amino acid sequence: CASSLVYGGSTYNEQFF.

This chain links TRBV4-1 with TRBJ2-7; D perhaps matches TRBD2 (5 bases). The V and J ends lost 0 bases and 9 bases respectively, with 12 bases between them. The CDR3 totals 13 residues. Germline V gene sequence: CDR1 MGHRA, CDR2 YSYEKL. CDR3 amino acids: CASSQEGAGAQYF. CDR3 DNA sequence: TGCGCCAGCAGCCAAGAAGGCGCGGGTGCGCAGTACTTC.

The DNA for the CDR3 is TGTGCCAGCACCCATGACAGGGAAAGACAAGAGACCCAGTACTTC. Its translation is CASTHDRERQETQYF. The rearrangement uses TRBV6-2 or TRBV6-3 and TRBJ2-5, with 7 nucleotides matching TRBD1. Germline V gene data show CDR1 as MNHEY and CDR2 as SVGEGT. This CDR3 region has 15 residues. The V and J ends lost 7 bases and 2 bases, in that order; junction bases with no gene match: 10.

In its sample, this clonotype was seen many times. The chain joins TRBV11-2 to TRBJ2-7, with 9 nucleotides matching TRBD2. This CDR3 contains 16 residues. V lost 5 bases, J lost 1 base, and 9 bases stayed unmatched. CDR1 is SGHAT, CDR2 FQNNGV, per germline. CDR3 in amino acids: CASSARLAVASYEQYF. CDR3 nucleotides: TGTGCCAGCAGCGCCCGACTAGCGGTAGCTTCCTACGAGCAGTACTTC.

The genes are TRBV3-1 and TRBJ2-2, with D perhaps matching TRBD2 (5 bases). The ends were cut back, 1 base at V and 4 bases at J, with 13 bases in the middle. In germline, CDR1 is LGHDT, CDR2 YNNKEL (reference sequence). This CDR3 contains 16 residues. The chain's CDR3 is CASSQGAGEITGELFF. The DNA for the CDR3 is TGTGCCAGCAGCCAAGGGGCCGGGGAAATCACCGGGGAGCTGTTTTTT.

This clonotype showed up many times. J is TRBJ2-3 and V is TRBV2, with 9 bases fitting TRBD1. There are 12 residues in the CDR3. V dropped 8 bases and J dropped 3; count of bases not matched to a gene: 0. The V gene's germline CDR1 is SNHLY and CDR2 FYNNEI. The CDR3 loop is CASDRGTDTQYF. In DNA, the CDR3 is TGTGCCAGCGACAGGGGGACAGATACGCAGTATTTT.

The chain recombines TRBV12-3 or TRBV12-4 with TRBJ2-7; D gene unclear. CDR3 length: 13 residues. V was shortened by 6 bases and J by 3 bases, with 12 bases between the two germline ends. The DNA of the CDR3 is TGTGCCAGCAGCTTTGGCGCTAGCTACGAGCAGTACTTC. Translation gives CASSFGASYEQYF.

There are a few counts of this clonotype. The chain employs TRBV11-2 and TRBJ2-3, with TRBD1 matching 7 bases. After removal of 2 bases from V and 5 bases from J, the junction contained 19 bases not matched to a gene. Looked up from germline, CDR1 is SGHAT and CDR2 is FQNNGV. The CDR3 spans 19 residues. CDR3 DNA: TGTGCCAGCAGCTTAATCATGGGCGTCCGACAGGGTGAAATAGATACGCAGTATTTT. This translates into CASSLIMGVRQGEIDTQYF.

This clonotype was observed a few times. V and J are TRBV5-1 and TRBJ1-5; D perhaps matches TRBD1 (5 bases). V was trimmed by 5 bases and J by 5 bases, leaving 17 bases between them. CDR3 length equals 15 residues. Germline V gene data show CDR1 as SGHRS and CDR2 as YFSETQ. DNA for the CDR3: TGCGCCAGCAGTACCGGTCCAGGGCAATATCAGCCCCAGCATTTT. As protein: CASSTGPGQYQPQHF.

CDR3 coding DNA: TGTGCCAGCAGCTCCTTGACAGGGGCCTTACAAGAGACCCAGTACTTC. It yields the protein CASSSLTGALQETQYF. The chain joins TRBV7-9 to TRBJ2-5; 8 bases align to TRBD1. Unmatched junction bases numbered 9, after V lost 4 bases and J lost 2 bases. The CDR3 loop spans 16 amino acids. Germline-derived CDR1 and CDR2 are SEHNR and FQNEAQ (reference sequence). Combining the CDR3 with reference TRBV7-9 and TRBJ2-5 gives the whole variable domain DTGVSQNPRHKITKRGQNVTFRCDPISEHNRLYWYRQTLGQGPEFLTYFQNEAQLEKSRLLSDRFSAERPKGSFSTLEIQRTEQGDSAMYLCASSSLTGALQETQYFGPGTRLLVL.

The chain combines TRBV3-1 with TRBJ2-2; 9 bases align to TRBD1. CDR1 and CDR2 from the germline V gene are LGHDT and YNNKEL (reference sequence). The CDR3 sequence is 15 residues long. The V and J ends lost 4 bases and 7 bases, in that order; junction bases with no gene match: 7. The CDR3 DNA follows: TGTGCCAGCAGCCTCGTACGACAGGGGGACGGGGAGCTGTTTTTT. Translating gives CASSLVRQGDGELFF.

The gene calls are TRBV10-3 and TRBJ2-1, with D possibly being TRBD1 (5 bases). Germline V lookup: CDR1 ENHRY, CDR2 SYGVKD. V lost 2 bases, J lost 4 bases, and 6 bases lay in between. The CDR3 loop spans 13 amino acids. CDR3 nucleotides: TGTGCCATCAGTGAGGCAGGGTACAATGAGCAGTTCTTC. Protein: CAISEAGYNEQFF.